Following are 27 T cell receptor beta chains from one sample sequenced in a study of blood T cell repertoires in COVID-19. Data came from immunoSEQ multiplex PCR; TCRdb stores just in-frame clones and leaves some out. The sample records over 75,000 clones, 88% being singletons. Sequenced: peripheral blood. The receptors were gathered from a man aged 45-65 years with COVID-19, enrolled during active disease.

The chain links TRBV30 to TRBJ1-4, with D possibly being TRBD1 (6 bases). Between the trimmed V and J ends, which lost 4 bases and 0 bases, there was a span of 9 bases. The CDR3 spans 14 residues. Per germline, CDR1 GTSNPN and CDR2 SVGIG (reference sequence). CDR3 DNA sequence: TGTGCCTGGACAAGGACAGCAACTAATGAAAAACTGTTTTTT. Translated: CAWTRTATNEKLFF.

The chain joins TRBV20-1 to TRBJ1-6; TRBD1 is a possible D gene (6 bases). With 3 bases removed from V and 4 bases from J, the gap between germline ends came to 13 bases. This CDR3 contains 15 residues. Per germline, CDR1 DFQATT and CDR2 SNEGSKA (reference sequence). The CDR3 DNA reads as TGCAGTGCTAGTCGTCCCGACAGGTATAATTCACCCCTCCACTTT. The encoded protein is CSASRPDRYNSPLHF.

V usage is TRBV19 and J usage is TRBJ1-6, with a weak D call TRBD1 (6 bases). Per the germline V gene, CDR1 is LNHDA and CDR2 is SQIVND (reference sequence). V lost 0 bases to trimming and J lost 9 bases, with 12 bases between them. CDR3 size: 15 residues. Here the CDR3 reads CASSIDQGLSSPLHF. CDR3 bases: TGTGCCAGTAGTATAGATCAGGGGTTGAGTTCACCCCTCCACTTT. Drawing the rest from reference TRBV19 and TRBJ1-6, the complete variable domain is DGGITQSPKYLFRKEGQNVTLSCEQNLNHDAMYWYRQDPGQGLRLIYYSQIVNDFQKGDIAEGYSVSREKKESFPLTVTSAQKNPTAFYLCASSIDQGLSSPLHFGNGTRLTVT.

The chain joins TRBV6-5 to TRBJ1-2; unclear D gene. Looked up from germline, CDR1 is MNHEY and CDR2 is SVGAGI. V lost 0 bases and J lost 8, with 10 bases in between. The CDR3 contains 13 residues. The CDR3 region has the DNA TGTGCCAGCAGTTACTCACAGTATCAAGGCTACACCTTC. Translation: CASSYSQYQGYTF.

The V gene is TRBV7-6, the J gene TRBJ1-1, with a tentative D call TRBD1 (6 bases). This CDR3 is 14 amino acids long. V shed 2 bases and J shed 0 bases, with 7 bases lying between them. The germline V gene has CDR1 SGHVS and CDR2 FNYEAQ. The CDR3 coding sequence is TGTGCCAGCAGCTTAACAGGGATGAACACTGAAGCTTTCTTT. It is translated as CASSLTGMNTEAFF. Together with reference TRBV7-6 and TRBJ1-1, the CDR3 gives the full variable domain: GAGVSQSPRYKVTKRGQDVALRCDPISGHVSLYWYRQALGQGPEFLTYFNYEAQQDKSGLPNDRFSAERPEGSISTLTIQRTEQRDSAMYRCASSLTGMNTEAFFGQGTRLTVV.

In this sample, this clone turned up once. The chain carries TRBV9 and TRBJ1-6, with 10 bases lining up with TRBD1. There are 15 residues in the CDR3. The germline V gene has CDR1 SGDLS and CDR2 YYNGEE. V was clipped by 3 bases and J by 9 bases; unmatched bases: 6. In DNA form, the CDR3 reads TGTGCCAGCAGCGCCTCGACAGGGGGCGTTTCACCCCTCCACTTT. Its translation is CASSASTGGVSPLHF.

The J gene is TRBJ1-2, the V gene TRBV6-1, with 7 positions matching TRBD1. V lost 2 bases and J lost 2; bases outside the gene matches: 5. The CDR3 covers 15 residues. In germline, CDR1 is MNHNS, CDR2 SASEGT. The CDR3 nucleotides read TGTGCCAGCAGTGAATGGCTACAGGGGAACTATGGCTACACCTTC. It yields the protein CASSEWLQGNYGYTF.

There are a few counts of this clone. The chain carries TRBV25-1 and TRBJ2-7; 8 bases align to TRBD1. V was pared by 3 bases and J by 2 bases, with 9 bases of the junction left unmatched. The germline V gene encodes CDR1 MGHDK and CDR2 SYGVNS. The CDR3 is 16 amino acids. The CDR3 here is CASSDTRTGRTYEQYF. The CDR3 DNA is TGTGCCAGCAGTGACACAAGGACAGGGCGCACCTACGAGCAGTACTTC.

CDR3 DNA: TGTGCCAGCAGCTTGGGCCCGGGACAGGGAGTCAATTCACCCCTCCACTTT. Protein sequence: CASSLGPGQGVNSPLHF. This chain connects TRBV28 to TRBJ1-6; the match to TRBD1 covers 9 bases. V was clipped by 6 bases and J by 7 bases; unmatched bases: 13. Germline assignment: CDR1 MDHEN and CDR2 SYDVKM. The CDR3 contains 17 residues.

The chain has TRBV5-1 and TRBJ1-1, with TRBD1 identical over 12 bases. Germline V gene sequence: CDR1 SGHRS, CDR2 YFSETQ. CDR3 length: 16 residues. The V gene end was trimmed by 4 bases and the J gene end by 0 bases; junction bases not matched to a gene: 4. In DNA form, the CDR3 reads TGCGCCAGCAGCCCGGGACAGGGGGCAGTGAACACTGAAGCTTTCTTT. Its translation is CASSPGQGAVNTEAFF.

V usage is TRBV4-2 and J usage is TRBJ2-3; 12 bases agree with TRBD2. Germline V gives CDR1 LGHNA, CDR2 YNFKEQ. The CDR3 covers 17 residues. The trim removed 3 bases at V and 3 bases at J, leaving 7 bases unmatched. CDR3 amino acids: CASSQRASGGATDTQYF. The CDR3 DNA reads TGTGCCAGCAGCCAGAGGGCTAGCGGGGGGGCGACAGATACGCAGTATTTT.

The J gene is TRBJ2-2, the V gene TRBV19; D possibly corresponds to TRBD2 (5 bases). The CDR3 covers 16 residues. CDR1 is LNHDA, CDR2 SQIVND, per germline (reference sequence). V was shortened by 1 base and J by 6 bases, with 15 bases between the two germline ends. CDR3 protein: CASSIVGIRGAGELFF. CDR3 bases: TGTGCCAGTAGTATAGTCGGGATTCGTGGGGCCGGGGAGCTGTTTTTT. The full variable domain, in which reference TRBV19 and TRBJ2-2 provide the parts outside the CDR3, is DGGITQSPKYLFRKEGQNVTLSCEQNLNHDAMYWYRQDPGQGLRLIYYSQIVNDFQKGDIAEGYSVSREKKESFPLTVTSAQKNPTAFYLCASSIVGIRGAGELFFGEGSRLTVL.

V and J are TRBV5-1 and TRBJ2-3; weak D call: TRBD1 (5 bases). Germline lookup yields CDR1 SGHRS and CDR2 YFSETQ. The CDR3 has 15 amino acids. The ends were cut back, 4 bases at V and 0 bases at J, with 12 bases in the middle. The CDR3 region is CASSLETASTDTQYF. In DNA form, the CDR3 reads TGCGCCAGCAGCCTAGAGACAGCCAGCACAGATACGCAGTATTTT.

The V gene is TRBV7-9, the J gene TRBJ1-5; D remains unclear. The CDR3 totals 14 residues. The V end was cut by 2 bases, the J end by 4 bases, with 9 bases between. Per germline, CDR1 SEHNR and CDR2 FQNEAQ (reference sequence). CDR3 DNA sequence: TGTGCCAGCAGCTTAAGCACAGCTAATCAGCCCCAGCATTTT. Translation: CASSLSTANQPQHF. The full variable domain, completed using reference TRBV7-9 and TRBJ1-5, is DTGVSQNPRHKITKRGQNVTFRCDPISEHNRLYWYRQTLGQGPEFLTYFQNEAQLEKSRLLSDRFSAERPKGSFSTLEIQRTEQGDSAMYLCASSLSTANQPQHFGDGTRLSIL.

This chain links TRBV4-1 with TRBJ1-6; no definite D call. Germline CDR1 reads MGHRA; CDR2 reads YSYEKL. V shed 0 bases and J shed 7 bases, with 4 bases lying between them. This CDR3 is built from 13 residues. The CDR3 nucleotides are TGCGCCAGCAGCCAAGATTTAAATTCACCCCTCCACTTT. Its protein product is CASSQDLNSPLHF.

This clone was picked up one time. The CDR3 is CASSDRRGREKLFF. The CDR3, as DNA: TGTGCCAGCTCAGACCGACGGGGTCGGGAAAAACTGTTTTTT. The V call is TRBV18, the J call TRBJ1-4; D is uncertain. Germline values: CDR1 KGHSH, CDR2 LQKENI. This CDR3 is 14 amino acids long. V was trimmed by 5 bases and J by 8 bases, leaving 15 bases between them.

V and J are TRBV4-3 and TRBJ2-7; 7 nucleotides align to TRBD1. The CDR3 is made up of 16 amino acids. Germline V CDR1 and CDR2: LGHNA, YSLEER. V lost 3 bases, J lost 0 bases, and 8 bases stayed unmatched. The chain's CDR3 is CASSHHRTGPSYEQYF. The CDR3 bases are TGCGCCAGCAGCCATCATAGGACAGGCCCCTCCTACGAGCAGTACTTC.

V usage is TRBV5-4 and J usage is TRBJ1-2, with D possibly TRBD1 on 6 matching bases. The CDR3 is made up of 17 amino acids. Trimming stripped 4 bases from V and 0 bases from J, with 19 bases between. The germline V gene has CDR1 SGHNT and CDR2 YYREEE (reference sequence). CDR3 region: CASSPRPGTRANYGYTF. The CDR3 DNA is TGTGCCAGCAGCCCCCGACCGGGGACACGAGCTAACTATGGCTACACCTTC.

The V call is TRBV12-3 or TRBV12-4, the J call TRBJ1-5; D not certain. The V and J ends lost 2 bases and 15 bases respectively, with 14 bases between them. This CDR3 region has 12 residues. CDR3: CASSLSGYLRHF. The CDR3, as DNA: TGTGCCAGCAGTTTATCAGGTTATCTTAGGCATTTT.

This clone was seen more than once but under ten times. This chain connects TRBV5-1 to TRBJ1-6, with a weak D call TRBD1 (6 bases). The CDR3 covers 14 residues. Germline CDR1 reads SGHRS; CDR2 reads YFSETQ. Trimming left V 4 bases short and J 7 bases short, with 12 bases between. CDR3 loop: CASSPSGGNSPLHF. CDR3 coding DNA: TGCGCCAGCAGCCCCTCTGGGGGCAATTCACCCCTCCACTTT. Drawing the rest from reference TRBV5-1 and TRBJ1-6, the complete variable domain is KAGVTQTPRYLIKTRGQQVTLSCSPISGHRSVSWYQQTPGQGLQFLFEYFSETQRNKGNFPGRFSGRQFSNSRSEMNVSTLELGDSALYLCASSPSGGNSPLHFGNGTRLTVT.

For the CDR3, the DNA is TGTGCCAGCTCTGAGAGCTCCTATAATTCACCCCTCCACTTT. Its translation: CASSESSYNSPLHF. The chain employs TRBV18 and TRBJ1-6; no definite D call. Germline CDR1 and CDR2: KGHSH and LQKENI. Trimming stripped 6 bases from V and 0 bases from J, with 6 bases between. The CDR3 length is 14 residues.

This sequence joins TRBV30 and TRBJ1-5; TRBD1 is a possible D gene (6 bases). Germline V CDR1 and CDR2: GTSNPN, SVGIG (reference sequence). This CDR3 region has 14 residues. V was trimmed by 3 bases and J by 3 bases, leaving 12 bases between them. The CDR3 here is CAWSEGQPNQPQHF. The CDR3 coding sequence is TGTGCCTGGAGCGAAGGACAGCCCAATCAGCCCCAGCATTTT.

J is TRBJ2-7 and V is TRBV19; TRBD1 matches 8 bases. The V segment lost 5 bases and the J segment 0 bases; nucleotides outside the gene matches: 3. CDR3 size: 14 residues. Germline loops: CDR1 LNHDA, CDR2 SQIVND (reference sequence). CDR3 coding DNA: TGTGCCAGTAGTCCGGACAGGGCCTCCTACGAGCAGTACTTC. Translated, it gives CASSPDRASYEQYF.

This clone has a handful of counts. This sequence joins TRBV25-1 and TRBJ1-1; possibly TRBD1 for D (5 bases). The CDR3 sequence is 15 residues long. Germline-derived CDR1 and CDR2 are MGHDK and SYGVNS. V shed 1 base and J shed 2 bases, with 11 bases lying between them. The CDR3 sequence is CASSEFGGGNTEAFF. The CDR3 DNA reads as TGTGCCAGCAGTGAATTCGGGGGGGGAAACACTGAAGCTTTCTTT.

This chain uses TRBV5-1 with TRBJ1-1; 7 positions match TRBD1. V lost 0 bases, J lost 5 bases, and 4 bases stayed unmatched. Germline CDR1 and CDR2: SGHRS and YFSETQ. The CDR3 is 14 amino acids. The CDR3 DNA reads TGCGCCAGCAGCTTGGGACAGGGCGAGACTGAAGCTTTCTTT. Protein sequence: CASSLGQGETEAFF.

The chain couples TRBV18 to TRBJ1-5, with TRBD1 identical over 7 bases. The ends lost 4 bases at V and 3 bases at J; junction bases unmatched: 3. Germline V gives CDR1 KGHSH, CDR2 LQKENI. The CDR3 extends over 14 amino acids. The CDR3 protein is CASSLDRDNQPQHF. CDR3 nucleotides: TGTGCCAGCTCACTCGACAGGGACAATCAGCCCCAGCATTTT.

This chain uses TRBV19 with TRBJ1-5; D remains unclear. The CDR3 loop spans 14 amino acids. Germline CDR1 LNHDA, CDR2 SQIVND (reference sequence). V gave up 0 bases and J gave up 4 bases, with 7 bases separating them. CDR3 sequence (DNA): TGTGCCAGTAGTATAGATCACCGGAATCAGCCCCAGCATTTT. It specifies CASSIDHRNQPQHF.